The entry below gives a single T cell receptor beta chain sequence along with its context. The data derive from a study of blood T cell repertoires in COVID-19. Libraries were prepared by immunoSEQ multiplex PCR; TCRdb keeps only in-frame clonotypes and omits some of them. The data show approximately 270,000 clones, approximately 85% seen once. Those who participated ranged in age from roughly 18 to 89 years and resided in approximately 23 US areas. The CDR3 contains 15 residues. Germline V gene sequence: CDR1 MDHEN, CDR2 SYDVKM. The ends were cut back, 4 bases at V and 3 bases at J, with 13 bases in the middle.

The source of this sequence is a woman aged 25 to 39 who had recovered from COVID-19. The chain employs TRBV28 and TRBJ1-5; TRBD1 might be the D (5 bases). The specimen was PBMCs or T cells enriched from blood (not recorded which). The CDR3 DNA is TGTGCCAGCAGTTCGTCCGGGGGTCCCAATCAGCCCCAGCATTTT. Translating it yields CASSSSGGPNQPQHF.